A selection of T cell receptor beta chains follows, all from one sample in a study of radiotherapy plus CTLA-4 blockade in lung cancer. TCRdb's copy holds only in-frame clones and misses some; the assay was immunoSEQ multiplex PCR. The profile covers tens of thousands of clones, with around 80% appearing a single time and about 7.3% taken by the ten largest. The starting material was peripheral blood, obtained from a patient treated with radiotherapy plus ipilimumab. The receptors come from a human donor with non-small cell lung cancer who had stable disease on radiotherapy plus ipilimumab. Both conserved end residues are part of each CDR3. The D gene is left open where the match is weak. Clone size appears in some rows only: once, few, many, or a class for an expanded clone.

>-|TRBV10-1|TRBJ2-1|TRBD1
TGCGCCAGCAGTGACTCGGACAGGCACAATGAGCAGTTCTTC
CASSDSDRHNEQFF
>-|TRBV18|TRBJ1-1|-
TGTGCCAGCTCCCGGGACGCGAGGGTGGACACTGAAGCTTTCTTT
CASSRDARVDTEAFF
>-|TRBV2|TRBJ2-2|-
TGTGCCAGCAGTTCGGGACACATAGGGGAGCTGTTTTTT
CASSSGHIGELFF
>-|TRBV10-3|TRBJ2-5|-
TGTGCCATCAGTGAGCAGGGAAGGAGAGAGACCCAGTACTTC
CAISEQGRRETQYF
>once|TRBV19|TRBJ1-3|-
TGTGCCAGTAAAGGGGTATCTGGAAACACCATATATTTT
CASKGVSGNTIYF
>-|TRBV5-4|TRBJ1-6|TRBD1
TGTGCCAGCAGCTTAGGGGGCCCTACCTATAATTCACCCCTCCACTTT
CASSLGGPTYNSPLHF
>-|TRBV2|TRBJ2-1|TRBD1
TGTGCCAGCAGTGGCCGGGGGGACAGGGCCGTGGATGAGCAGTTCTTC
CASSGRGDRAVDEQFF
>few|TRBV5-1|TRBJ2-3|TRBD1
TGCGCCAGCAGCTTGACCCGGACAGGGGCCCACGATACGCAGTATTTT
CASSLTRTGAHDTQYF
>-|TRBV30|TRBJ1-5|-
TGTGCCTGGAGTGGGACAGTTTCGAATCAGCCCCAGCATTTT
CAWSGTVSNQPQHF
>once|TRBV5-1|TRBJ1-4|-
TGCGCCAGCAGCCCCGAGGTCACTAATGAAAAACTGTTTTTT
CASSPEVTNEKLFF
>few|TRBV2|TRBJ2-5|-
TGTGCCAGCAGTGAAGGCCCCGACAGTTTCGAGACCCAGTACTTC
CASSEGPDSFETQYF
>-|TRBV30|TRBJ2-1|-
TGTGCCTGGAGTAGAGATAGCGGAGTCTACAATGAGCAGTTCTTC
CAWSRDSGVYNEQFF
>-|TRBV13|TRBJ1-6|TRBD1
TGTGCCAGCAGCCTTCAACTCAGGGGGAGGTATAATTCACCCCTCCACTTT
CASSLQLRGRYNSPLHF
>-|TRBV11-2|TRBJ1-1|-
TGTGCCAGCAGTCAGGGCAGGAACACTGAAGCTTTCTTT
CASSQGRNTEAFF
>few|TRBV12-5|TRBJ2-5|TRBD2
TGTGCTAGTGGGCGGGGACTAGCGGACCAAGAGACCCAGTACTTC
CASGRGLADQETQYF
>-|TRBV4-2|TRBJ2-1|-
TGTGCCAGCAGCCAAATCGGGGAATTTGAGCAGTTCTTC
CASSQIGEFEQFF
>-|TRBV6-5|TRBJ1-2|TRBD1
TGTGCCAGCAGTCCTCGGGACAGCTATGGCTACACCTTC
CASSPRDSYGYTF
>-|TRBV6-1|TRBJ2-5|-
TGTGCCAGCAGTGAATCCCTAAACGACCAGTACTTC
CASSESLNDQYF
>-|TRBV10-3|TRBJ2-2|TRBD2
TGTGCCATCAGAGGGACTAGCGGGCGCAACACCGGGGAGCTGTTTTTT
CAIRGTSGRNTGELFF
>few|TRBV28|TRBJ1-5|-
TGTGCCAGCAGTTGGGACGTTCGTAATCAGCCCCAGCATTTT
CASSWDVRNQPQHF
>-|TRBV19|TRBJ1-4|-
TGTGCCAGTAGTATTGGGCGCCCGAACAGTTTTAATGAAAAACTGTTTTTT
CASSIGRPNSFNEKLFF
>-|TRBV6-1|TRBJ2-1|TRBD2
TGTGCCAGCAGTTTAAGCGGGAGCTCCTACAATGAGCAGTTCTTC
CASSLSGSSYNEQFF